This TCR beta chain is drawn from a study of response to subunit inactivated influenza vaccine (dated 2018 in TCRdb). Background on the whole study: Deep quantitative T cell receptor repertoire profiling was used in the study to track responses to a trivalent subunit inactivated influenza vaccine.

Comment on this clonotype: This receptor's antigen is unknown. Base qualities are missing; no much larger clone stands one base away.

Receptor libraries were prepared by RT-PCR. The sequencer listed for this sample is Illumina HiSeq 2500. In-frame beta chains were kept once TCRdb had trimmed the public reads at Q25 with fastp and called clones with MiXCR. Each entry is one CDR3 protein sequence, shown with its most common DNA and genes. The sample has 500,000 to 600,000 distinct CDR3 sequences on record, 7.6% of them singletons. 10% to 15% of the sample is in the top ten clones. The full study reports these points: It was suggested by the authors that each seasonal influenza vaccination may recruit only a limited number of new T cells.

The TCR originated in a man aged 50 to 69 who received an inactivated influenza vaccine. Donor details come from another sample of the same person, matched by shared clones. Sequencing was performed on PBMCs from blood, taken less than 30 months after vaccination.

In nucleotide form, the sequence is TGCGCCAGCAGCGACGGACAGGGACGCACCGGGGAGCTGTTTTTT. It is translated as CASSDGQGRTGELFF. Rearrangement joined TRBV5-1 to TRBJ2-2; 8 bases in between match TRBD1. The CDR3 measures 15 amino acids from cysteine to phenylalanine. Of all the DNA, just the CDR3 is kept, 45 bases in frame from base 1. V is cut back by 4 bases and J by 4 bases, with 6 bases in the junction unmatched. Taken from the germline V gene, the CDR1 and CDR2 loops are SGHRS and YFSETQ.